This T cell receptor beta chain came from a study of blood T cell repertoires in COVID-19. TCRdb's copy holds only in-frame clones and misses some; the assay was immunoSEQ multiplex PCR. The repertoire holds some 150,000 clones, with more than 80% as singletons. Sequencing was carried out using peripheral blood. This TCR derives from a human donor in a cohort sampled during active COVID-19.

The CDR3 spells CASDTGGRSDYEQYF. For the CDR3, the DNA is TGTGCCAGCGATACAGGGGGTCGATCGGACTACGAGCAGTACTTC. The chain links TRBV6-6 to TRBJ2-7; 8 bases are shared with TRBD1. V lost 8 bases, J lost 3 bases, and 12 bases stayed unmatched. The CDR3 loop spans 15 amino acids. CDR1 and CDR2 from the germline V gene are MNHNY and SVGAGI (reference sequence).